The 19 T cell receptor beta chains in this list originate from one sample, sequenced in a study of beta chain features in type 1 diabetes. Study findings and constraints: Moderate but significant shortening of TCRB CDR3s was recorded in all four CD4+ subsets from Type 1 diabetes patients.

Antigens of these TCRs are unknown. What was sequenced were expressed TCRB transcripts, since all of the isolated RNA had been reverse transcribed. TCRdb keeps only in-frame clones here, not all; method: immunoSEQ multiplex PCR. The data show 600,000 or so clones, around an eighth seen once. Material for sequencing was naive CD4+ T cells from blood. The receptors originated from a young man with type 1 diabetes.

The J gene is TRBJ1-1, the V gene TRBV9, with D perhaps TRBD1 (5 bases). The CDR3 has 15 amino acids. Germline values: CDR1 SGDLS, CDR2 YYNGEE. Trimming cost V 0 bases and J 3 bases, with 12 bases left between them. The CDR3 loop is CASSVAGYVDTEAFF. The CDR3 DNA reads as TGTGCCAGCAGCGTAGCAGGGTACGTGGACACTGAAGCTTTCTTT.

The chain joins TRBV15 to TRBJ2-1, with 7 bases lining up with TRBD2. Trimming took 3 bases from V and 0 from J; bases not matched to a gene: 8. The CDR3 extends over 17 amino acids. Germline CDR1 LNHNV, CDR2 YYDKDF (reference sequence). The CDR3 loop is CATSSLSGTVSYNEQFF. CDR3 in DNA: TGTGCCACCAGCAGCCTAAGCGGGACGGTCTCCTACAATGAGCAGTTCTTC. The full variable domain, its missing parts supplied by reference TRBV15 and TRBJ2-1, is DAMVIQNPRYQVTQFGKPVTLSCSQTLNHNVMYWYQQKSSQAPKLLFHYYDKDFNNEADTPDNFQSRRPNTSFCFLDIRSPGLGDTAMYLCATSSLSGTVSYNEQFFGPGTRLTVL.

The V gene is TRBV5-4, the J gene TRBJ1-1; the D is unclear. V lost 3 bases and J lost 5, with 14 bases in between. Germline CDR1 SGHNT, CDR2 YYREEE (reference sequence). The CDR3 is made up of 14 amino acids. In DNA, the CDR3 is TGTGCCAGCAGCTCAGATCCGGAGGGTACTGAAGCTTTCTTT. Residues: CASSSDPEGTEAFF.

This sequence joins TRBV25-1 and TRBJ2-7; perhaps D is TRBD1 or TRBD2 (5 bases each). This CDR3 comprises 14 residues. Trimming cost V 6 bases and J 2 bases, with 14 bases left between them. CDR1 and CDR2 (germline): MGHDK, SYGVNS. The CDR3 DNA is TGTGCCAGCAGCCCCCTCAGGGACGCCTACGAGCAGTACTTC. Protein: CASSPLRDAYEQYF.

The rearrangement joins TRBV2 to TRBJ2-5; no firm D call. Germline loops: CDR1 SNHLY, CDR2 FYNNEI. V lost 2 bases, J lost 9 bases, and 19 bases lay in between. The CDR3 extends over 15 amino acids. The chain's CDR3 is CASSESLGPSWAQYF. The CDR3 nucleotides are TGTGCCAGCAGTGAATCGCTTGGCCCAAGTTGGGCCCAGTACTTC.

The CDR3 coding sequence is TGTGCCAGCAGCGGGACGGGCAACGTCCTGACTTTC. It yields the protein CASSGTGNVLTF. The chain joins TRBV9 to TRBJ2-6; D call uncertain. Between the trimmed V and J ends, which lost 3 bases and 9 bases, there was a span of 7 bases. The CDR3 loop spans 12 amino acids. CDR1 and CDR2 from the germline V gene are SGDLS and YYNGEE.

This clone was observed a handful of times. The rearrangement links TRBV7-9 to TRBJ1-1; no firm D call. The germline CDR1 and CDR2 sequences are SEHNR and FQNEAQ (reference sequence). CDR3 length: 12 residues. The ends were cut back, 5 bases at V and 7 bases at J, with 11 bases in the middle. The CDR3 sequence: CASSPSVGEAFF. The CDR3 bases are TGTGCCAGCAGCCCCTCTGTAGGTGAAGCTTTCTTT.

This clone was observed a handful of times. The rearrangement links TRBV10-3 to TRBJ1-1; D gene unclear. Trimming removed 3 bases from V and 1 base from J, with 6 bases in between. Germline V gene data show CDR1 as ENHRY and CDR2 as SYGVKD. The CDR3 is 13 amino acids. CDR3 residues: CAISDYTNTEAFF. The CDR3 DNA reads TGTGCCATCAGTGATTACACGAACACTGAAGCTTTCTTT.

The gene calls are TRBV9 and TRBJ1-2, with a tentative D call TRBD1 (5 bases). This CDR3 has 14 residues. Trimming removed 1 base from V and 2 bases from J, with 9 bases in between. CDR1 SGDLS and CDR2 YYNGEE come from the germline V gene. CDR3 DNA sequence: TGTGCCAGCAGCGTACTCGGGACCAACTATGGCTACACCTTC. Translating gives CASSVLGTNYGYTF.

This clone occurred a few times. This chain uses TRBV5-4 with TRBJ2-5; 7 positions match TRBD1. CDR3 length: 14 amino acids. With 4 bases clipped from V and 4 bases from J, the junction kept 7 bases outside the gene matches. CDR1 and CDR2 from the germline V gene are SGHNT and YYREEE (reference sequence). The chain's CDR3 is CASSKDRPRETQYF. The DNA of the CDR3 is TGTGCCAGCAGCAAGGACAGGCCTCGAGAGACCCAGTACTTC.

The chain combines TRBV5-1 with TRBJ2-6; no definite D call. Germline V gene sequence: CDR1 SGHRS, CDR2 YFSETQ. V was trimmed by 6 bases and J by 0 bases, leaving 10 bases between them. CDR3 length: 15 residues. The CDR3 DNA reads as TGCGCCAGCACCTCAACGACCTCTGGGGCCAACGTCCTGACTTTC. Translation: CASTSTTSGANVLTF. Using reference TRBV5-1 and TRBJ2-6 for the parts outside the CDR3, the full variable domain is KAGVTQTPRYLIKTRGQQVTLSCSPISGHRSVSWYQQTPGQGLQFLFEYFSETQRNKGNFPGRFSGRQFSNSRSEMNVSTLELGDSALYLCASTSTTSGANVLTFGAGSRLTVL.

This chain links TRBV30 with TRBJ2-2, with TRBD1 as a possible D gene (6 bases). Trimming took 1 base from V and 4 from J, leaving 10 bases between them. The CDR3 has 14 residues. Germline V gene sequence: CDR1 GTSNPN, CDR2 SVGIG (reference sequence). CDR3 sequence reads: CAWSGQEVTGELFF. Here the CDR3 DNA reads TGTGCCTGGAGTGGACAGGAGGTCACCGGGGAGCTGTTTTTT.

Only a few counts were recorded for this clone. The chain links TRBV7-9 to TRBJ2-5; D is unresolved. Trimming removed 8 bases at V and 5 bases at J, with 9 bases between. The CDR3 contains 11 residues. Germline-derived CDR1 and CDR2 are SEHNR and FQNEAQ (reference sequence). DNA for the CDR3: TGTGCCAGCGAAGGGTTGGAGACCCAGTACTTC. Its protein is CASEGLETQYF.

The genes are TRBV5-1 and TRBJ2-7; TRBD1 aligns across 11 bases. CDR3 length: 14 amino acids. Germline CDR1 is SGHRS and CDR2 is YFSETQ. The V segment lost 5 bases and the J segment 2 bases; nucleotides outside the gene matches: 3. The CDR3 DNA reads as TGCGCCAGCAGTCCGGGACAGGGGGCCTACGAGCAGTACTTC. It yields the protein CASSPGQGAYEQYF. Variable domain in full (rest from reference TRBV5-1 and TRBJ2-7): KAGVTQTPRYLIKTRGQQVTLSCSPISGHRSVSWYQQTPGQGLQFLFEYFSETQRNKGNFPGRFSGRQFSNSRSEMNVSTLELGDSALYLCASSPGQGAYEQYFGPGTRLTVT.

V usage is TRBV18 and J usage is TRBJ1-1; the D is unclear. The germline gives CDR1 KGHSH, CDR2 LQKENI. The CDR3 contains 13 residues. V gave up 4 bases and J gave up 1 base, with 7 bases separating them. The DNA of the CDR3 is TGTGCCAGCTCACGGGCGCAGAACACTGAAGCTTTCTTT. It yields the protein CASSRAQNTEAFF.

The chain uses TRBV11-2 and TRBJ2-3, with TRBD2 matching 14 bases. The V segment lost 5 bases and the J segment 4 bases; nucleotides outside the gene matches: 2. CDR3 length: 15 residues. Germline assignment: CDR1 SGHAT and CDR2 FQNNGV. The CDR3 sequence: CASSGLAGGPDTQYF. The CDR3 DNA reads TGTGCCAGCAGCGGACTAGCGGGAGGTCCAGATACGCAGTATTTT.

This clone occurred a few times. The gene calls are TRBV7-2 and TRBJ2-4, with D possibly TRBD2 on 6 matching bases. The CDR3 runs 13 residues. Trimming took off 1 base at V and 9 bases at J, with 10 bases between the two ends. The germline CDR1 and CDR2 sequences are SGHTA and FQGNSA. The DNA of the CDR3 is TGTGCCAGCAGCTTAGGCGGGGTCGGCATTCAGTACTTC. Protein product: CASSLGGVGIQYF.

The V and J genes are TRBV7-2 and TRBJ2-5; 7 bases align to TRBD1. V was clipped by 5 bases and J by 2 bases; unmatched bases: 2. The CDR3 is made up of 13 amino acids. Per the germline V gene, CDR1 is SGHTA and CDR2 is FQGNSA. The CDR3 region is CASSQGQQETQYF. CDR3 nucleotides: TGTGCCAGCAGCCAGGGACAGCAAGAGACCCAGTACTTC.

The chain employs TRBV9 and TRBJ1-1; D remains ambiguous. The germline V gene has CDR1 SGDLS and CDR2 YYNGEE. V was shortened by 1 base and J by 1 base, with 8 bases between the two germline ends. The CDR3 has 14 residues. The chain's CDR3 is CASSVTSENTEAFF. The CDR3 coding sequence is TGTGCCAGCAGCGTAACTTCAGAGAACACTGAAGCTTTCTTT.